This T cell receptor (beta chain) was retrieved from a study of T cells in localized non-small cell lung cancer. Overall study findings and caveats: Adjacent uninvolved lung tissue had the highest T cell clonality, exceeding tumor. Adjacent lung held a median around 60 of the top 100 tumor clones.

The J segment lost 6 bases and the V segment lost 4 bases, leaving 7 bases of the junction unmatched. This CDR3 is built from 15 residues. CDR1 LGHNA and CDR2 YNFKEQ come from the germline V gene. As to this clone: Its antigen remains unknown.

Repertoires were generated with immunoSEQ multiplex PCR, while TCRdb's copy carries only in-frame clones and drops some. The repertoire holds 30,000 to 35,000 clones, with about 92% as singletons. The sequence derives from a female donor of 60 years or more with stage I lung adenocarcinoma. V is TRBV4-2 and J is TRBJ2-2; TRBD1 agrees at 8 bases. This specimen consisted of peripheral blood, obtained before any cancer treatment. CDR3 region: CASSPRGLSPGELFF. The DNA for the CDR3 is TGTGCCAGCAGCCCCAGGGGGCTCTCTCCCGGGGAGCTGTTTTTT.